This T cell receptor delta chain was recovered during a study of γδ T cells in repeated Plasmodium falciparum infection. Turning to the study itself: Donors had four controlled P. falciparum NF54 infections over roughly 590 days. Malian samples came from no-transmission periods or across acute febrile malaria episodes. Points from the study as a whole: The Malian cohort came from a small rural village of predominantly one ethnic group.

This clone was recorded at least ten times. No antigen is known for it. A much larger clone is a single base away; this may be a read error. Different DNA sequences within this sample yield the same CDR3. Flow sorting of PBMC yielded separate Vgamma9/Vdelta2+ and Vdelta2-negative gammadelta T cell populations for bulk repertoire analysis. TCRdb reran clone calling via CATT on the multiplex PCR reads. The table records around 50,000 delta-chain clones, 1.5% to 2% of them present only once. Germline-derived CDR1 and CDR2 are TSWWSYY and QGS. This CDR3 comprises 23 residues. This sequence joins TRDV1 and TRDJ3; 12 nucleotides line up with TRDD3. Because TCRdb records no J gene, it was assigned here through a match of the DNA to germline. This clonotype was sampled from a pool of human donors (malaria-infected and uninfected, not separated). Sequencing was carried out using gamma-delta T cells from blood. In DNA form, the CDR3 reads TGTGCTCTTGGGGAAAGAGCACTACTGGGGGATACAGTATCCTCCTGGGACACCAGACAGATGTTTTTC. Amino acids: CALGERALLGDTVSSWDTRQMFF.